Here is one T cell receptor beta chain with its context. This record belongs to a study of OX40 agonist ivuxolimab in advanced cancers. Systemic immunosuppression or a history of autoimmune disease excluded patients. Sequenced by immunoSEQ multiplex PCR; TCRdb stores in-frame clones only, minus some. The data hold 30,000 to 40,000 clones, with roughly 85% observed a single time. Specimen: CD4+ or CD8+ T cells sorted from blood, collected in a trial of the OX40 agonist ivuxolimab. The sequence came from an adult with an advanced solid tumor such as melanoma, head and neck, liver or kidney cancer.

CDR3 coding DNA: TGTGCCAGCAGCTTGGGGCCAACTGAAGCTTTCTTT. It yields the protein CASSLGPTEAFF. This chain links TRBV5-6 with TRBJ1-1; no firm D call. V was clipped by 0 bases and J by 5 bases, with 5 bases between them. Germline loops: CDR1 SGHDT, CDR2 YYEEEE. This CDR3 spans 12 amino acids.